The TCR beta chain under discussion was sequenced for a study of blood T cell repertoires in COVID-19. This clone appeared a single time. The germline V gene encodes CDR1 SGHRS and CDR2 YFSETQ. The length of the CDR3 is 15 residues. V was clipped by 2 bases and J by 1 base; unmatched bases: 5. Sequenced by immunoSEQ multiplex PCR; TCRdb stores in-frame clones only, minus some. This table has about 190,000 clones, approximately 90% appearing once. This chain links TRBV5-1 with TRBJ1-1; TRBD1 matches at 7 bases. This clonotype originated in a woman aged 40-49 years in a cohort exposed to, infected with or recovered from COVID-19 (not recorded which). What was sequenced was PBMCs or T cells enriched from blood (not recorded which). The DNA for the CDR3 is TGCGCCAGCAGCTTAACAGGGGCTAAGAACACTGAAGCTTTCTTT. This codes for CASSLTGAKNTEAFF.